This entry concerns a single T cell receptor (beta chain). Its antigen is undetermined. This record belongs to a study of Ad26.COV2.S vaccination and SARS-CoV-2 variants. Background on the study: The donor was enrolled in the Ad26.COV2.S arm of the COV1001 trial. The authors gave Ad26.COV2.S intramuscularly, either once or twice 56 days apart.

Clones were read by immunoSEQ multiplex PCR, and TCRdb kept only the in-frame ones, dropping some. The data contain 430,000 or so clones, about 93% of them seen just once; the ten biggest clones take up more than 10%. The study's findings and limits: Non-spike TCR breadth did not differ much between vaccine and placebo recipients.

The V gene lost 4 bases and the J gene lost 3 bases, with 13 bases spanning the gap. The CDR3 has 14 residues. CDR1 is SGDLS, CDR2 YYNGEE, per germline. The treatment is: some 20 received Ad26.COV2.S at low or high dose, single or two shots; about 5 received placebo; per-sample allocation not given. Repertoires come from day 63 after the first vaccine or placebo injection. The J gene is TRBJ1-1, the V gene TRBV9; D uncertain. This TCR was sampled from a person aged 18-60 years who received the Ad26.COV2.S COVID-19 vaccine or a placebo. Here the sequenced sample was peripheral blood, taken in a trial of Ad26.COV2.S vaccine versus placebo. The CDR3 loop reads CASSNRDGDTEAFF. CDR3 DNA: TGTGCCAGCAGCAACAGAGACGGGGACACTGAAGCTTTCTTT.